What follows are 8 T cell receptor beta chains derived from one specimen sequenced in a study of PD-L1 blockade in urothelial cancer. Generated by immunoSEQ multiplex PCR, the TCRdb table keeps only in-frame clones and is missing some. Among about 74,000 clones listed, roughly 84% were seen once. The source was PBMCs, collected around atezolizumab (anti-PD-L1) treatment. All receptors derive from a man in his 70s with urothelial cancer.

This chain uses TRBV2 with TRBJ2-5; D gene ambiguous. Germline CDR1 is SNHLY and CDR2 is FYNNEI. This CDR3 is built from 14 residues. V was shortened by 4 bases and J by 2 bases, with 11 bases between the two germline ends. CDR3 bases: TGTGCCAGCAGTGTGCGGCAGACTCAAGAGACCCAGTACTTC. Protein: CASSVRQTQETQYF.

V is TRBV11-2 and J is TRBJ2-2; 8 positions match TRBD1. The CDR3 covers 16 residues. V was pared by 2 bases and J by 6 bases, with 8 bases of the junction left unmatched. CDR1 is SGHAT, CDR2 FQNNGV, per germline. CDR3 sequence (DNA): TGTGCCAGCAGCTTACAGGGGGCCCAAGTTCCCGGGGAGCTGTTTTTT. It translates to CASSLQGAQVPGELFF.

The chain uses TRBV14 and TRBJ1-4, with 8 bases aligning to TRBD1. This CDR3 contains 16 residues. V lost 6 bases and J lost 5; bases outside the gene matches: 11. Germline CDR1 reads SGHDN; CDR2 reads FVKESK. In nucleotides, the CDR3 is TGTGCCAGCAGGCGACAGGGGAAGGGGGTGAATGAAAAACTGTTTTTT. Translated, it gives CASRRQGKGVNEKLFF.

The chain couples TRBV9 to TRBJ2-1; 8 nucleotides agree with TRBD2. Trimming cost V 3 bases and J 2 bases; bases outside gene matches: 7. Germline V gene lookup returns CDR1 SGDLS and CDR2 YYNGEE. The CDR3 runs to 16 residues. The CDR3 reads CASSDGAGVAYNEQFF. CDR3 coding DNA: TGTGCCAGCAGCGACGGAGCGGGAGTTGCCTACAATGAGCAGTTCTTC.

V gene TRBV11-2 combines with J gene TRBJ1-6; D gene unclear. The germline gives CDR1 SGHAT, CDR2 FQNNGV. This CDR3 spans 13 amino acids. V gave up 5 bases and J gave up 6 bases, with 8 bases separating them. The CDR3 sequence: CASSPTSNSPLHF. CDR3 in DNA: TGTGCCAGCAGCCCAACGAGTAATTCACCCCTCCACTTT.

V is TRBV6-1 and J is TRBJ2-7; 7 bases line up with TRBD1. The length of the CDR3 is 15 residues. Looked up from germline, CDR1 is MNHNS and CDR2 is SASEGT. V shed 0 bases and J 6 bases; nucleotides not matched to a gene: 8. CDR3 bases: TGTGCCAGCAGTGAAGCGTTAGGGGGCGCCGTCGAGCAGTACTTC. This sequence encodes CASSEALGGAVEQYF.

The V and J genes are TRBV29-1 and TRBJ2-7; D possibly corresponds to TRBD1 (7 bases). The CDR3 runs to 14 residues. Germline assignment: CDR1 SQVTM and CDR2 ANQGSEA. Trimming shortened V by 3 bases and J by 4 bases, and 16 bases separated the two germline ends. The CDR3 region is CSVEMTGRRYEQYF. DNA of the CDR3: TGCAGCGTTGAGATGACAGGGAGGAGATACGAGCAGTACTTC.

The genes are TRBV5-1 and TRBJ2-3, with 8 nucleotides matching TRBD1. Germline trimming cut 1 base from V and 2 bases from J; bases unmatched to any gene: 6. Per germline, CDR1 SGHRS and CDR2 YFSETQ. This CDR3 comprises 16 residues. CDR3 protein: CASSLSGGLFTDTQYF. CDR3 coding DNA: TGCGCCAGCAGCTTGTCAGGGGGCCTTTTCACAGATACGCAGTATTTT.